The T cell receptor beta chain described here comes from a study of cytomegalovirus exposure and HLA in healthy donors. In the study overall: A prior analysis found fewer than 120 million unique TCR beta sequences from about 179 million T cells.

Study-wide findings and caveats: Roughly uniform depth of sequencing across donors was assumed in presence/absence analyses. Reportedly, HLA-A and HLA-B alleles of most subjects were accurately predicted from TCR beta.

The study ran its PCR with 60 Vbeta and 13 Jbeta primers. Data came from immunoSEQ multiplex PCR; TCRdb stores just in-frame clones and leaves some out. Of more than 150,000 clones listed, roughly 80% are singletons. For this clone: The target antigen is unknown.

The clonotype comes from a woman under 30 in good health and CMV-seronegative. The sequenced material came from PBMCs.

The CDR3 protein is CASSPWYRGQDEQFF. CDR3 in DNA: TGTGCCAGCAGCCCTTGGTACAGGGGGCAGGATGAGCAGTTCTTC. V and J are TRBV7-9 and TRBJ2-1; 9 bases match TRBD1. CDR1 is SEHNR, CDR2 FQNEAQ, per germline (reference sequence). Trimming removed 5 bases from V and 8 bases from J; junction bases left unmatched: 10. The CDR3 length is 15 residues. The whole variable domain, remainder taken from reference TRBV7-9 and TRBJ2-1, is DTGVSQNPRHKITKRGQNVTFRCDPISEHNRLYWYRQTLGQGPEFLTYFQNEAQLEKSRLLSDRFSAERPKGSFSTLEIQRTEQGDSAMYLCASSPWYRGQDEQFFGPGTRLTVL.